A single sample is the source of the 15 T cell receptor beta chains below, sequenced in a study of shared clonotypes between healthy human individuals. The table came from immunoSEQ multiplex PCR; TCRdb's copy has only in-frame clones and leaves some out. The sample contains around 450,000 clones, about 76% of which appear only once. Material for sequencing was PBMCs. The origin of the receptors is a woman between 40 and 50 years old in good health. Some clones in this sample may be carry-over from other donors' samples.

This clone was observed a few times. The chain is built from TRBV18 and TRBJ2-7, with 7 positions matching TRBD2. The CDR3 totals 13 residues. The junction had 4 bases not matched to a gene; V was cut back by 2 bases and J by 6 bases. Germline lookup yields CDR1 KGHSH and CDR2 LQKENI. The CDR3 loop is CASSPTRESEQYF. CDR3 coding DNA: TGTGCCAGCTCACCAACGCGGGAGAGCGAGCAGTACTTC.

The genes are TRBV5-1 and TRBJ1-1, with D perhaps matching TRBD1 (5 bases). Germline CDR1 is SGHRS and CDR2 is YFSETQ. The CDR3 has 16 residues. Trimming removed 0 bases from V and 1 base from J, with 13 bases in between. In DNA form, the CDR3 reads TGCGCCAGCAGCTTGGGGCCACAGGCTTCGAACACTGAAGCTTTCTTT. Protein product: CASSLGPQASNTEAFF.

V is TRBV7-9 and J is TRBJ1-5, with D uncertain. The germline CDR1 and CDR2 sequences are SEHNR and FQNEAQ (reference sequence). CDR3 length equals 12 residues. With 4 bases removed from V and 7 bases from J, the gap between germline ends came to 8 bases. The CDR3 DNA reads as TGTGCCAGCAGCTCGACGCCCCAGCCCCAGCATTTT. This gives the protein CASSSTPQPQHF.

The V gene is TRBV6-5, the J gene TRBJ2-7; possible D gene TRBD2, 6 bases. This CDR3 contains 14 residues. V was trimmed by 0 bases and J by 3 bases, leaving 9 bases between them. Per germline, CDR1 MNHEY and CDR2 SVGAGI. The DNA for the CDR3 is TGTGCCAGCAGTTACTCGGGACTCTTCTACGAGCAGTACTTC. Protein sequence: CASSYSGLFYEQYF.

The chain is built from TRBV7-2 and TRBJ2-3, with no clear D. From germline, CDR1 is SGHTA and CDR2 FQGNSA. The CDR3 runs 14 residues. With 5 bases removed from V and 2 bases from J, the gap between germline ends came to 11 bases. The CDR3 region is CASSPFQTTDTQYF. CDR3 in DNA: TGTGCCAGCAGCCCCTTTCAAACCACAGATACGCAGTATTTT.

The CDR3: CASSPRQGLIEAFF. CDR3 nucleotide sequence: TGTGCCAGTAGTCCAAGACAGGGTCTCATTGAAGCTTTCTTT. The rearrangement links TRBV19 to TRBJ1-1, with 7 bases identical to TRBD1. Trimming at V came to 5 bases and at J to 7 bases, leaving 10 bases not matched to a gene. The germline gives CDR1 LNHDA, CDR2 SQIVND (reference sequence). The CDR3 is made up of 14 amino acids. Looking up the rest from reference TRBV19 and TRBJ1-1 gives the full variable domain: DGGITQSPKYLFRKEGQNVTLSCEQNLNHDAMYWYRQDPGQGLRLIYYSQIVNDFQKGDIAEGYSVSREKKESFPLTVTSAQKNPTAFYLCASSPRQGLIEAFFGQGTRLTVV.

This chain uses TRBV10-3 with TRBJ1-5, with no clear D. This CDR3 has 15 amino acids. V gave up 2 bases and J gave up 4 bases, with 12 bases separating them. The germline V gene has CDR1 ENHRY and CDR2 SYGVKD. The DNA for the CDR3 is TGTGCCATCAGTGAGAGGAGGGATATTAATCAGCCCCAGCATTTT. It is translated as CAISERRDINQPQHF.

This chain uses TRBV2 with TRBJ1-2; a weak D match, TRBD1 (5 bases). V lost 8 bases, J lost 5 bases, and 21 bases lay in between. This CDR3 is built from 15 residues. Germline-derived CDR1 and CDR2 are SNHLY and FYNNEI. The CDR3 spells CASRERGAMTYGYTF. For the CDR3, the DNA is TGTGCCAGCCGGGAGCGTGGGGCTATGACTTATGGCTACACCTTC.

CDR3 sequence reads: CARSLDGGTPDTDTQYF. CDR3 DNA: TGTGCCAGAAGCTTGGACGGTGGGACACCCGATACAGATACGCAGTATTTT. The chain couples TRBV5-3 to TRBJ2-3; D perhaps matches TRBD1 (6 bases). TRBV5-3 is treated as an ORF (open reading frame) with a function not yet certain. The CDR3 consists of 17 residues. Between the trimmed V and J ends, which lost 0 bases and 3 bases, there was a span of 17 bases.

This clone occurred once. The chain recombines TRBV6-6 with TRBJ2-1; D gene uncertain. CDR1 and CDR2 (germline): MNHNY, SVGAGI (reference sequence). Trimming removed 3 bases from V and 0 bases from J, with 12 bases in between. The CDR3 sequence is 16 residues long. CDR3 region: CASSYDGPSSYNEQFF. In nucleotides, the CDR3 is TGTGCCAGCAGTTATGACGGCCCCAGCTCCTACAATGAGCAGTTCTTC.

This clone occurred once. Different DNA sequences within this sample yield the same CDR3. This chain joins TRBV5-1 and TRBJ1-5, with D possibly matching TRBD1 (6 bases). There are 15 residues in the CDR3. Trimming removed 0 bases from V and 3 bases from J, with 10 bases in between. Germline V gives CDR1 SGHRS, CDR2 YFSETQ. DNA of the CDR3: TGCGCCAGCAGCTTGGGGGGGCAGAACAATCAGCCCCAGCATTTT. It codes for CASSLGGQNNQPQHF. Combining the CDR3 with reference TRBV5-1 and TRBJ1-5 gives the whole variable domain KAGVTQTPRYLIKTRGQQVTLSCSPISGHRSVSWYQQTPGQGLQFLFEYFSETQRNKGNFPGRFSGRQFSNSRSEMNVSTLELGDSALYLCASSLGGQNNQPQHFGDGTRLSIL.

CDR3 residues: CASSPGLARNNYGYTF. The DNA of the CDR3 is TGTGCCAGCTCACCCGGGTTGGCCAGAAATAACTATGGCTACACCTTC. This chain uses TRBV18 with TRBJ1-2; no definite D call. The CDR3 sequence is 16 residues long. V shed 3 bases and J shed 1 base, with 15 bases lying between them. The germline gives CDR1 KGHSH, CDR2 LQKENI.

This chain connects TRBV21-1 to TRBJ2-5; the table calls TRBD1, which could not be checked here. TRBV21-1 has pseudogene status. CDR3 length equals 17 residues. In DNA, the CDR3 is TGTGCCAGCAGCTCAAGTGGACCGACAGGCCCCCAGGGGGCCCAGTACTTC. Its translation: CASSSSGPTGPQGAQYF.

The chain has TRBV18 and TRBJ2-2; D possibly corresponds to TRBD1 (6 bases). Trimming stripped 7 bases from V and 0 bases from J, with 9 bases between. The germline V gene encodes CDR1 KGHSH and CDR2 LQKENI. The CDR3 runs to 14 residues. CDR3: CASFRTANTGELFF. The CDR3 bases are TGTGCCAGCTTCCGGACAGCGAACACCGGGGAGCTGTTTTTT.

The chain combines TRBV5-1 with TRBJ2-3; TRBD2 might be the D (6 bases). This CDR3 region has 16 residues. Trimming shortened V by 5 bases and J by 0 bases, and 16 bases separated the two germline ends. In germline, CDR1 is SGHRS, CDR2 YFSETQ. The CDR3: CASSALGTASTDTQYF. The CDR3 bases are TGCGCCAGCAGTGCCCTAGGGACTGCTAGCACAGATACGCAGTATTTT. Based on the CDR3 plus reference TRBV5-1 and TRBJ2-3, the full variable domain is KAGVTQTPRYLIKTRGQQVTLSCSPISGHRSVSWYQQTPGQGLQFLFEYFSETQRNKGNFPGRFSGRQFSNSRSEMNVSTLELGDSALYLCASSALGTASTDTQYFGPGTRLTVL.